One and the same sample provided the 24 T cell receptor beta chains below, sequenced in a study of T cells in Graves' hyperthyroidism and ophthalmopathy. TCR beta CDR3 regions were amplified from RNA. The primer set for the first-round RT-PCR of the TCR CDR3 was HTBI. TCRdb re-derived calls from the multiplex PCR reads in MiXCR, one entry per CDR3 protein. The table has 300,000 to 450,000 distinct CDR3 sequences, approximately 18% seen once. Sequenced sample: blood. The receptors shown here come from a woman in her thirties with Graves' hyperthyroidism that later progressed to Graves' ophthalmopathy.

This clonotype was counted many times. V is TRBV28 and J is TRBJ2-7; D possibly corresponds to TRBD2 (6 bases). The germline V gene has CDR1 MDHEN and CDR2 SYDVKM. This CDR3 has 12 residues. The V gene lost 11 bases and the J gene lost 3 bases, with 14 bases spanning the gap. The CDR3 sequence is CAAGTWGYEQYF. CDR3 nucleotide sequence: TGTGCCGCCGGGACTTGGGGCTACGAGCAGTACTTC.

At least ten counts were recorded for this clonotype. The rearrangement uses TRBV12-3 or TRBV12-4 and TRBJ2-2; unclear D gene. This CDR3 comprises 13 residues. The ends were cut back, 6 bases at V and 6 bases at J, with 11 bases in the middle. CDR3 loop: CASRGYDPGELFF. CDR3 nucleotide sequence: TGTGCCAGCAGAGGGTACGATCCCGGGGAGCTGTTTTTT.

In its sample, this clonotype was seen once. The chain has TRBV7-2 and TRBJ2-2, with 11 bases lining up with TRBD2. The CDR3 consists of 17 residues. V lost 5 bases and J lost 2; bases outside the gene matches: 7. Germline V gene data show CDR1 as SGHTA and CDR2 as FQGNSA. The CDR3 protein is CASSRRTSGPNTGELFF. Written as DNA, the CDR3 is TGTGCCAGCAGCCGTCGGACTAGCGGGCCTAACACCGGGGAGCTGTTTTTT. The variable domain in full, with the rest retrieved from reference TRBV7-2 and TRBJ2-2, is GAGVSQSPSNKVTEKGKDVELRCDPISGHTALYWYRQSLGQGLEFLIYFQGNSAPDKSGLPSDRFSAERTGGSVSTLTIQRTQQEDSAVYLCASSRRTSGPNTGELFFGEGSRLTVL.

The sample holds many counts of this clonotype. V usage is TRBV2 and J usage is TRBJ2-7; D is possibly TRBD1 (5 bases). Germline CDR1 SNHLY, CDR2 FYNNEI. The CDR3 is 12 residues long. V gave up 9 bases and J gave up 4 bases, with 13 bases separating them. Here the CDR3 reads CASTDSAYEQYF. The CDR3 DNA reads TGTGCCAGTACCGACAGCGCATACGAGCAGTACTTC.

Concerning this clonotype itself: This may be a read error: a much more frequent sequence differs by one nucleotide. The chain recombines TRBV5-5 with TRBJ1-5, with D perhaps TRBD1 (5 bases). Germline CDR1 reads SGHKS; CDR2 reads YYEKEE (reference sequence). The V end was cut by 4 bases, the J end by 3 bases, with 17 bases between. The CDR3 runs 16 residues. CDR3 nucleotides: TGTGCCAGCAGCCCCTGGGCAGGGTTAGTCAATCAGCCCCAGCATTTT. This sequence encodes CASSPWAGLVNQPQHF.

In the case of this clonotype: This may stem from a read error, because a much larger clone lies one nucleotide away. The J gene is TRBJ2-1, the V gene TRBV5-1, with 8 bases fitting TRBD2. The germline V gene has CDR1 SGHRS and CDR2 YFSETQ. CDR3 length: 16 amino acids. The CDR3 DNA is TGCGCCAGCAGCTTGTTGGGTTTCACGGGGGGGAATGAGCAGCTCTTC. Its protein is CASSLLGFTGGNEQLF.

The V gene is TRBV7-9, the J gene TRBJ2-1, with 7 positions matching TRBD1. The CDR3 loop spans 14 amino acids. V dropped 5 bases and J dropped 7; count of bases not matched to a gene: 8. Germline-derived CDR1 and CDR2 are SEHNR and FQNEAQ (reference sequence). DNA for the CDR3: TGTGCCAGCAGCACCGGGACAGAGGGAAATGAGCAGTTCTTC. It encodes CASSTGTEGNEQFF.

This clonotype was seen ten or more times. The V call is TRBV28, the J call TRBJ2-7; D tentatively fits TRBD1 or TRBD2 (6 bases each). The length of the CDR3 is 15 residues. From germline, CDR1 is MDHEN and CDR2 SYDVKM. V lost 3 bases and J 4 bases, leaving 16 bases between the germline ends. For the CDR3, the DNA is TGTGCCAGCAGTTTCCCCGGGGGCGAAATTTACGAGCAGTACTTC. Translating it yields CASSFPGGEIYEQYF.

This clonotype was seen a few times. For the CDR3, the DNA is TGTGCCAGTAGTGTTGATGGCAGGGGAGTTTGGGAATACGAGCAGTACTTC. Translating it yields CASSVDGRGVWEYEQYF. The J gene is TRBJ2-7, the V gene TRBV19, with D maybe TRBD1 (6 bases). The germline V and J ends were trimmed by 5 bases and 4 bases, with 24 bases remaining between them. The CDR3 length is 17 residues. Germline V lookup: CDR1 LNHDA, CDR2 SQIVND (reference sequence).

This clonotype was recorded at least ten times. This rearrangement joins TRBV20-1 to TRBJ2-1, with 9 bases that match TRBD1. Trimming removed 5 bases from V and 2 bases from J; junction bases left unmatched: 10. This CDR3 region has 16 residues. Germline CDR1 DFQATT, CDR2 SNEGSKA (reference sequence). CDR3 bases: TGCAGTGCTCGTCACGACAGGGGGTGGACCTACAATGAGCAGTTCTTC. Translating gives CSARHDRGWTYNEQFF.

In this sample, this clonotype turned up a few times. The chain links TRBV19 to TRBJ1-5; TRBD1 matches at 7 bases. Trimming cost V 5 bases and J 6 bases; bases outside gene matches: 4. The CDR3 loop spans 13 amino acids. Germline V gene lookup returns CDR1 LNHDA and CDR2 SQIVND (reference sequence). In DNA form, the CDR3 reads TGTGCCAGTAGTGACAGGGCTGGTCAGCCCCAGCATTTT. Encoded protein: CASSDRAGQPQHF.

A word on this clonotype: Being one base from a much bigger clone, this may be a read error. The V and J genes are TRBV12-3 or TRBV12-4 and TRBJ2-3; no reliable D call. This CDR3 has 13 amino acids. The CDR3, as DNA: TGTGCCAGCAGTTTATTCAGCACAGATGCGCAGTATTTT. Amino acid sequence: CASSLFSTDAQYF.

This clonotype was seen a handful of times. The rearrangement uses TRBV4-1 and TRBJ1-5, with D possibly TRBD1 on 6 matching bases. CDR1 MGHRA and CDR2 YSYEKL come from the germline V gene. V was cut by 2 bases and J by 1 base, with 12 bases left in between. CDR3 length equals 16 residues. The CDR3 bases are TGCGCCAGCAGCCAACTTCCGACAGGAAGCAATCAGCCCCAGCATTTT. Protein: CASSQLPTGSNQPQHF.

The table lists this clonotype with many counts. The V and J genes are TRBV20-1 and TRBJ2-5; no definite D call. Germline lookup yields CDR1 DFQATT and CDR2 SNEGSKA (reference sequence). The CDR3 totals 13 residues. V lost 6 bases to trimming and J lost 1 base, with 12 bases between them. The CDR3: CSALGNVQETQYF. DNA for the CDR3: TGCAGTGCCCTGGGGAACGTCCAAGAGACCCAGTACTTC.

This clonotype was counted ten times or more. In DNA, the CDR3 is TGTGCCAGCAGCTTACAGCCCTACGAGCAGTACTTC. Translated: CASSLQPYEQYF. The rearrangement joins TRBV5-6 to TRBJ2-7; no clear D. Trimming stripped 2 bases from V and 2 bases from J, with 5 bases between. CDR3 length: 12 residues. Germline CDR1 is SGHDT and CDR2 is YYEEEE.

There are a few counts of this clonotype. The V and J genes are TRBV18 and TRBJ2-3; TRBD2 is a possible D gene (5 bases). Germline V gene data show CDR1 as KGHSH and CDR2 as LQKENI. V shed 0 bases and J shed 5 bases, with 6 bases lying between them. This CDR3 comprises 13 residues. The CDR3, as DNA: TGTGCCAGCTCACCACCTCGGGGAGATACGCAGTATTTT. Translation: CASSPPRGDTQYF.

This chain links TRBV5-1 with TRBJ1-6; D gene ambiguous. With 1 base removed from V and 8 bases from J, the gap between germline ends came to 25 bases. The CDR3 extends over 19 amino acids. The germline gives CDR1 SGHRS, CDR2 YFSETQ. The chain's CDR3 is CASSLSGYPLDPTDSPLHF. The DNA of the CDR3 is TGCGCCAGCAGCTTGAGCGGGTATCCTTTGGACCCCACTGATTCACCCCTCCACTTT. The full variable domain, in which reference TRBV5-1 and TRBJ1-6 provide the parts outside the CDR3, is KAGVTQTPRYLIKTRGQQVTLSCSPISGHRSVSWYQQTPGQGLQFLFEYFSETQRNKGNFPGRFSGRQFSNSRSEMNVSTLELGDSALYLCASSLSGYPLDPTDSPLHFGNGTRLTVT.

This clonotype was counted many times. The chain employs TRBV29-1 and TRBJ2-3; D assignment may be TRBD1 or TRBD2 (6 bases each). The CDR3 runs to 14 residues. Per germline, CDR1 SQVTM and CDR2 ANQGSEA. V was cut by 6 bases and J by 0 bases, with 13 bases left in between. The CDR3 loop is CSVVRGLSTDTQYF. CDR3 nucleotide sequence: TGCAGCGTGGTCAGGGGACTTAGCACAGATACGCAGTATTTT.

This clonotype was counted only a few times. In nucleotides, the CDR3 is TGCAGCGTTAATACAGGTCCCGCAGGCTATGGCTACACCTTC. Translating it yields CSVNTGPAGYGYTF. The chain couples TRBV29-1 to TRBJ1-2, with D possibly TRBD1 on 5 matching bases. The CDR3 has 14 amino acids. Germline lookup yields CDR1 SQVTM and CDR2 ANQGSEA. V was clipped by 5 bases and J by 4 bases, with 17 bases between them.

This clonotype has only a few counts. The V call is TRBV10-3, the J call TRBJ2-7; D is uncertain. Trimming took 8 bases from V and 2 from J, leaving 16 bases between them. Germline V gives CDR1 ENHRY, CDR2 SYGVKD. The CDR3 runs 14 residues. CDR3 bases: TGTGCCATCTCCCTGGCCGAGTCGCCCTACGAGCAGTACTTC. It is translated as CAISLAESPYEQYF.

On this clonotype: Its ends do not fully match the called genes, so a read error is possible. The chain carries TRBV7-2 and TRBJ1-4; D is possibly TRBD1 (5 bases). Germline V gene lookup returns CDR1 SGHTA and CDR2 FQGNSA. The CDR3 extends over 15 amino acids. The CDR3 spells CVSNGPRGVNEKLFF. For the CDR3, the DNA is TGTGTCAGCAACGGGCCGAGGGGTGTTAATGAAAAACTGTTTTTT.

This clonotype was seen many times. This sequence joins TRBV28 and TRBJ2-5; D is possibly TRBD1 (5 bases). The CDR3 has 15 amino acids. Germline CDR1 MDHEN, CDR2 SYDVKM. V gave up 4 bases and J gave up 5 bases, with 17 bases separating them. Here the CDR3 reads CASSYNRLGHETQYF. CDR3 DNA sequence: TGTGCCAGCAGTTACAACCGGTTGGGGCATGAGACCCAGTACTTC.

Ten or more counts support this clonotype. The chain is built from TRBV6-2 or TRBV6-3 and TRBJ1-2, with TRBD1 identical over 7 bases. The CDR3 is made up of 14 amino acids. Germline lookup yields CDR1 MNHEY and CDR2 SVGEGT. Unmatched junction bases numbered 3, after V lost 0 bases and J lost 5 bases. The CDR3 DNA sequence: TGTGCCAGCAGTTACTCGGGACAGCCATATGGCTACACCTTC. This gives the protein CASSYSGQPYGYTF.

This clonotype was detected a few times. The chain employs TRBV6-1 and TRBJ2-1, with TRBD1 as a possible D gene (6 bases). The CDR3 sequence is 16 residues long. Germline V gives CDR1 MNHNS, CDR2 SASEGT. Trimming cost V 3 bases and J 2 bases, with 14 bases left between them. DNA for the CDR3: TGTGCCAGCAGTGAGAGACCCTCAGGGGCCTACAATGAGCAGTTCTTC. It yields the protein CASSERPSGAYNEQFF.